This entry lists 20 T cell receptor beta chains sequenced from one sample in a study of cytomegalovirus exposure and HLA in healthy donors. The PCR made use of 60 Vbeta and 13 Jbeta primers. The protocol was immunoSEQ multiplex PCR, while the TCRdb copy is restricted to in-frame clones and leaves out a portion. This table holds around 80,000 clones, 78% found once. The source material was PBMCs. The origin of the receptors is a man in his forties or fifties in good health and CMV-seronegative.

This clone has more than one count but fewer than ten. As DNA, the CDR3 is TGTGCCATCAGTGTGGTAGTCACAGATACGCAGTATTTT. Its protein is CAISVVVTDTQYF. This sequence joins TRBV10-3 and TRBJ2-3; D unresolved. Germline V lookup: CDR1 ENHRY, CDR2 SYGVKD. This CDR3 spans 13 amino acids. The V end lost 4 bases, the J end lost 2 bases, and 7 bases lay between the germline ends.

The chain is built from TRBV29-1 and TRBJ2-3; 13 nucleotides agree with TRBD2. CDR3 length: 14 amino acids. The trim removed 6 bases at V and 4 bases at J, leaving 4 bases unmatched. From germline, CDR1 is SQVTM and CDR2 ANQGSEA. This CDR3 is CSVQTSGRSDTQYF. The CDR3 DNA reads as TGCAGCGTGCAGACTAGCGGGAGGTCAGATACGCAGTATTTT.

This clone was observed a single time. Other DNA sequences of this sample code for an identical CDR3. The chain's CDR3 is CASSSVLDTQYF. DNA for the CDR3: TGCGCCAGCAGCTCAGTATTAGATACGCAGTATTTT. The rearrangement links TRBV5-1 to TRBJ2-3; no clear D. Germline CDR1 reads SGHRS; CDR2 reads YFSETQ. V shed 3 bases and J shed 5 bases, with 7 bases lying between them. There are 12 residues in the CDR3.

With respect to this clone: One end of the junction is discordant with germline, which a read error may explain. The rearrangement uses TRBV4-1 and TRBJ1-2; D unclear. Germline V CDR1 and CDR2: MGHRA, YSYEKL. The CDR3 is 15 residues long. The CDR3 DNA sequence: TGCACCAGCAGCCAAGTAGTAACGGGAATCTATGGCTACACCTTC. Translation: CTSSQVVTGIYGYTF.

In the case of this clone: Germline is not matched at one junction end, which may reflect a read error. This sequence joins TRBV7-7 and TRBJ2-6; 7 positions match TRBD1. The CDR3 has 17 residues. Germline loops: CDR1 SSHAT, CDR2 FNYEAQ (reference sequence). CDR3 loop: CASSARDSRSGANVLTF. CDR3 DNA: TGTGCTAGCAGCGCTCGGGACAGCCGCTCTGGGGCCAACGTCCTGACTTTC.

This clone was counted once. The CDR3 reads CASSEFGVRENTEAFF. The DNA for the CDR3 is TGTGCCAGCAGTGAATTCGGTGTCAGGGAGAACACTGAAGCTTTCTTT. The chain couples TRBV2 to TRBJ1-1, with D possibly TRBD1 on 5 matching bases. CDR1 SNHLY and CDR2 FYNNEI come from the germline V gene. This CDR3 has 16 residues. The ends were cut back, 2 bases at V and 1 base at J, with 14 bases in the middle.

This clone was picked up a small number of times. The junction departs from germline at one end; a sequencing error may be responsible. The rearrangement joins TRBV6-1 to TRBJ2-1, with D perhaps TRBD2 (5 bases). The germline V gene encodes CDR1 MNHNS and CDR2 SASEGT. The CDR3 contains 15 residues. The CDR3 is CATSTSTGSYNEQFF. In DNA, the CDR3 is TGTGCCACCAGTACTTCGACGGGGTCCTACAATGAGCAGTTCTTC.

CDR3 residues: CASSPGGNTQYF. The CDR3 DNA follows: TGTGCCAGCTCACCAGGAGGAAATACGCAGTATTTT. The V and J genes are TRBV18 and TRBJ2-3, with D perhaps TRBD2 (5 bases). V was pared by 2 bases and J by 7 bases, with 7 bases between. This CDR3 region has 12 residues. Germline V CDR1 and CDR2: KGHSH, LQKENI.

There are a few counts of this clone. The CDR3 coding sequence is TGTGCCAGCAGGCTGACTAGCGGGAGCTTAGGCGAGCAGTACTTC. Amino acid sequence: CASRLTSGSLGEQYF. The V and J genes are TRBV28 and TRBJ2-7; TRBD2 agrees at 12 bases. This CDR3 region has 15 residues. With 6 bases clipped from V and 6 bases from J, the junction kept 9 bases outside the gene matches. Germline values: CDR1 MDHEN, CDR2 SYDVKM.

The rearrangement joins TRBV15 to TRBJ1-4, with D maybe TRBD1 (5 bases). Germline V CDR1 and CDR2: LNHNV, YYDKDF (reference sequence). The CDR3 runs 14 residues. Trimming took off 0 bases at V and 7 bases at J, with 9 bases between the two ends. Here the CDR3 DNA reads TGTGCCACCAGCAGAGACCAGGGAACTGAAAAACTGTTTTTT. Its protein is CATSRDQGTEKLFF.

In this sample, this clone turned up a few times. The CDR3 reads CASSGPGLAGGHEQFF. The CDR3 coding sequence is TGTGCCAGCAGTGGGCCGGGACTAGCGGGAGGACATGAGCAGTTCTTC. This chain uses TRBV6-1 with TRBJ2-1; 15 nucleotides line up with TRBD2. Per germline, CDR1 MNHNS and CDR2 SASEGT. The length of the CDR3 is 16 residues. With 4 bases clipped from V and 8 bases from J, the junction kept 6 bases outside the gene matches.

This clone has only one observation. The rearrangement uses TRBV19 and TRBJ2-7; the D is unclear. This CDR3 contains 13 residues. Germline CDR1 LNHDA, CDR2 SQIVND (reference sequence). Trimming took off 8 bases at V and 4 bases at J, with 15 bases between the two ends. The CDR3 DNA sequence: TGTGCCAGTGTGGGCCAGAGAACGTACGAGCAGTACTTC. Translated, it gives CASVGQRTYEQYF.

The chain couples TRBV6-4 to TRBJ1-2; tentative D call: TRBD1 (6 bases). V lost 0 bases to trimming and J lost 7 bases, with 9 bases between them. Germline CDR1 is MRHNA and CDR2 is SNTAGT. The CDR3 covers 13 residues. The CDR3 sequence is CASSDSGGAGYTF. Written as DNA, the CDR3 is TGTGCCAGCAGTGACTCTGGGGGGGCTGGCTACACCTTC.

J is TRBJ2-7 and V is TRBV29-1; TRBD1 is a possible D gene (6 bases). V was shortened by 5 bases and J by 4 bases, with 12 bases between the two germline ends. There are 12 residues in the CDR3. Germline CDR1 is SQVTM and CDR2 is ANQGSEA. CDR3 in amino acids: CSVRRGGYEQYF. The CDR3 nucleotides are TGCAGCGTTCGCAGGGGTGGATACGAGCAGTACTTC.

The V and J genes are TRBV27 and TRBJ2-7; 9 bases agree with TRBD1. Germline V gives CDR1 MNHEY, CDR2 SMNVEV (reference sequence). The CDR3 has 14 residues. The V and J ends lost 5 bases and 2 bases, in that order; junction bases with no gene match: 4. The CDR3 protein is CASSIDRGTYEQYF. CDR3 DNA sequence: TGTGCCAGCAGTATAGACAGGGGGACCTACGAGCAGTACTTC.

The chain uses TRBV2 and TRBJ2-1; TRBD1 is a possible D gene (6 bases). Germline V gene lookup returns CDR1 SNHLY and CDR2 FYNNEI. Trimming took 4 bases from V and 7 from J, leaving 8 bases between them. This CDR3 region has 12 residues. CDR3 in amino acids: CASSVRGNEQFF. The DNA of the CDR3 is TGTGCCAGCAGTGTTAGGGGGAATGAGCAGTTCTTC.

The chain carries TRBV19 and TRBJ2-7; TRBD1 matches at 7 bases. The junction had 2 bases not matched to a gene; V was cut back by 5 bases and J by 4 bases. In germline, CDR1 is LNHDA, CDR2 SQIVND (reference sequence). The CDR3 has 12 amino acids. Here the CDR3 reads CASSPTGYEQYF. The CDR3 nucleotides are TGTGCCAGTAGTCCGACAGGGTACGAGCAGTACTTC.

Concerning this clone itself: Other DNA sequences in this sample translate to the same CDR3. The V and J genes are TRBV6-1 and TRBJ2-3; 7 bases are shared with TRBD1. Per germline, CDR1 MNHNS and CDR2 SASEGT. With 6 bases clipped from V and 0 bases from J, the junction kept 3 bases outside the gene matches. The CDR3 totals 14 residues. Written as DNA, the CDR3 is TGTGCCAGCAGCGACAGGGCTAGCACAGATACGCAGTATTTT. Translated, it gives CASSDRASTDTQYF.

The chain is built from TRBV27 and TRBJ1-5; D perhaps matches TRBD1 (6 bases). Germline CDR1 MNHEY, CDR2 SMNVEV (reference sequence). Deletions cut 7 bases from V and 4 bases from J, with 14 bases between. There are 14 residues in the CDR3. CDR3 protein: CASTSGGWNQPQHF. CDR3 DNA sequence: TGTGCCAGCACTTCGGGGGGCTGGAATCAGCCCCAGCATTTT.

The rearrangement uses TRBV6-1 and TRBJ2-3; possibly TRBD2 for D (5 bases). The CDR3 totals 15 residues. V lost 7 bases and J lost 3, with 17 bases in between. Looked up from germline, CDR1 is MNHNS and CDR2 is SASEGT. CDR3 DNA: TGTGCCAGCACCTTAGCGTCACTAAGAACAGATACGCAGTATTTT. It encodes CASTLASLRTDTQYF.